This entry lists 24 T cell receptor beta chains sequenced from one sample in a study of OX40 agonist ivuxolimab in advanced cancers. The method was immunoSEQ multiplex PCR; TCRdb's version includes in-frame clones alone and lacks a portion of them. The repertoire holds 65,000 to 90,000 clones, roughly 80% seen once, with around 2.9% in the top ten. This material consisted of CD4+ or CD8+ T cells sorted from blood, taken in a trial of the OX40 agonist ivuxolimab. The receptors stem from an adult with an advanced solid tumor such as melanoma, head and neck, liver or kidney cancer.

The J gene is TRBJ1-5, the V gene TRBV2, with 7 bases that match TRBD1. This CDR3 has 15 residues. V gave up 8 bases and J gave up 6 bases; unmatched junction bases: 13. Germline V gene sequence: CDR1 SNHLY, CDR2 FYNNEI. CDR3 bases: TGTGCCAGCCGACTAGAAGGGGGCGGGGGTCAGCCCCAGCATTTT. It is translated as CASRLEGGGGQPQHF.

The chain is built from TRBV6-5 and TRBJ1-5; D is unclear. Germline CDR1 MNHEY, CDR2 SVGAGI. The CDR3 is 13 amino acids. V lost 10 bases and J 5 bases, leaving 15 bases between the germline ends. CDR3 sequence: CATSQSADQPQHF. CDR3 bases: TGTGCCACCTCACAGTCAGCGGATCAGCCCCAGCATTTT.

The genes are TRBV4-3 and TRBJ2-3, with D possibly being TRBD2 (6 bases). Between the trimmed V and J ends, which lost 0 bases and 4 bases, there was a span of 14 bases. This CDR3 comprises 16 residues. Germline CDR1 LGHNA, CDR2 YSLEER. As DNA, the CDR3 is TGCGCCAGCAGCCAAGACCCCAGTTCGGGGGCAGATACGCAGTATTTT. This codes for CASSQDPSSGADTQYF.

V and J are TRBV5-1 and TRBJ1-3; D possibly corresponds to TRBD1 (6 bases). Germline V gene sequence: CDR1 SGHRS, CDR2 YFSETQ. The CDR3 consists of 13 residues. V shed 6 bases and J shed 1 base, with 8 bases lying between them. As DNA, the CDR3 is TGCGCCAGCAAGGACAGTTCTGGAAACACCATATATTTT. It codes for CASKDSSGNTIYF.

V gene TRBV5-1 combines with J gene TRBJ2-3; 7 bases agree with TRBD1. With 8 bases clipped from V and 5 bases from J, the junction kept 8 bases outside the gene matches. CDR1 and CDR2 from the germline V gene are SGHRS and YFSETQ. CDR3 length: 13 amino acids. The CDR3 loop is CASTLQGEDTQYF. As DNA, the CDR3 is TGCGCCAGTACCTTGCAGGGGGAAGATACGCAGTATTTT.

The CDR3 here is CASSRGQGEGQPQHF. The DNA of the CDR3 is TGTGCCAGCTCTCGTGGACAGGGGGAAGGGCAGCCCCAGCATTTT. The chain has TRBV18 and TRBJ1-5; TRBD1 agrees at 10 bases. The CDR3 has 15 amino acids. The V segment lost 6 bases and the J segment 7 bases; nucleotides outside the gene matches: 9. The germline V gene has CDR1 KGHSH and CDR2 LQKENI. Full variable domain (remainder filled in from reference TRBV18 and TRBJ1-5): NAGVMQNPRHLVRRRGQEARLRCSPMKGHSHVYWYRQLPEEGLKFMVYLQKENIIDESGMPKERFSAEFPKEGPSILRIQQVVRGDSAAYFCASSRGQGEGQPQHFGDGTRLSIL.

The chain joins TRBV7-3 to TRBJ2-1; D might be TRBD2 (7 bases). V lost 5 bases and J lost 8, with 19 bases in between. The V gene's germline CDR1 is SGHTA and CDR2 FQGTGA. The CDR3 consists of 15 residues. The CDR3 DNA is TGTGCCAGCAGCCCGACTGACTGGGGGGGCGATGAGCAGTTCTTC. Encoded protein: CASSPTDWGGDEQFF.

The J gene is TRBJ1-4, the V gene TRBV7-9; perhaps TRBD1 as D (5 bases). The ends were cut back, 1 base at V and 0 bases at J, with 12 bases in the middle. Germline values: CDR1 SEHNR, CDR2 FQNEAQ (reference sequence). The length of the CDR3 is 17 residues. This CDR3 is CASSLGLRGATNEKLFF. The CDR3 region has the DNA TGTGCCAGCAGCTTAGGTCTACGGGGGGCAACTAATGAAAAACTGTTTTTT.

This rearrangement joins TRBV23-1 to TRBJ2-7, with D possibly matching TRBD1 (5 bases). TRBV23-1 is an ORF, with its function uncertain. With 1 base removed from V and 1 base from J, the gap between germline ends came to 8 bases. The CDR3 consists of 14 residues. This CDR3 reads CASSQWKGSYEQYV. In DNA, the CDR3 is TGCGCCAGCAGTCAATGGAAGGGGTCCTACGAGCAGTACGTC.

This clone was picked up a small number of times. At the DNA level, this CDR3 is encoded by other sequences in the same sample as well. V is TRBV2 and J is TRBJ1-2, with 7 bases that match TRBD1. Germline CDR1 is SNHLY and CDR2 is FYNNEI. This CDR3 has 14 residues. The junction had 9 bases not matched to a gene; V was cut back by 5 bases and J by 6 bases. CDR3 amino acids: CASSILQGRDGYTF. The CDR3 nucleotides read TGTGCCAGCAGTATCCTACAGGGGAGGGATGGCTACACCTTC.

CDR3 protein: CASSLADRALSSEAFF. DNA for the CDR3: TGTGCCAGCAGTTTAGCGGACAGGGCTCTGTCTTCTGAAGCTTTCTTT. V gene TRBV28 combines with J gene TRBJ1-1, with 8 bases matching TRBD1. V lost 2 bases and J lost 6; bases outside the gene matches: 11. Per germline, CDR1 MDHEN and CDR2 SYDVKM. CDR3 length equals 16 residues.

This clone occurred a few times. The chain employs TRBV19 and TRBJ1-6; the D is unclear. Trimming cost V 5 bases and J 4 bases, with 9 bases left between them. This CDR3 has 14 residues. In germline, CDR1 is LNHDA, CDR2 SQIVND (reference sequence). CDR3 loop: CASSAAKYNSPLHF. The CDR3 DNA reads TGTGCCAGTAGTGCGGCAAAGTATAATTCACCCCTCCACTTT.

The chain couples TRBV4-3 to TRBJ1-5, with D maybe TRBD1 (5 bases). Germline V CDR1 and CDR2: LGHNA, YSLEER. The CDR3 spans 15 residues. The germline V and J ends were trimmed by 5 bases and 3 bases, with 14 bases remaining between them. As DNA, the CDR3 is TGCGCCAGCAGCAGAACTCAGGGAAACAATCAGCCCCAGCATTTT. Its protein is CASSRTQGNNQPQHF.

The gene calls are TRBV12-1 and TRBJ1-6. TRBV12-1 is reported as a pseudogene. The CDR3 is 17 residues long. The chain's CDR3 is CASSYPPLGGYNSPLHF. The CDR3 nucleotides read TGTGCCAGCAGCTACCCGCCCCTGGGGGGGTATAATTCACCCCTCCACTTT.

The V gene is TRBV21-1, the J gene TRBJ1-1. TRBV21-1 constitutes a pseudogene. The CDR3 is 14 amino acids. CDR3 DNA sequence: TGTGCCAGCAGCAAAAAAGTAGCGAGCACTGAAGCTTTCTTT. It codes for CASSKKVASTEAFF.

The V call is TRBV7-8, the J call TRBJ2-7; D is tentatively TRBD1 or TRBD2 (5 bases each). This CDR3 region has 12 residues. Germline CDR1 and CDR2: SGHVS and FQNEAQ. Trimming took off 1 base at V and 9 bases at J, with 10 bases between the two ends. CDR3 in DNA: TGTGCCAGCAGCTTAGAAGGGACCGGGCAGTACTTC. It is translated as CASSLEGTGQYF.

The chain carries TRBV7-2 and TRBJ2-7, with 7 bases matching TRBD2. V lost 1 base and J lost 6; bases outside the gene matches: 12. The CDR3 has 16 amino acids. From germline, CDR1 is SGHTA and CDR2 FQGNSA. In DNA, the CDR3 is TGTGCCAGCAGCTTAGGCGTGGGGCGGGGGAAGTTCGAGCAGTACTTC. It specifies CASSLGVGRGKFEQYF.

The chain links TRBV7-3 to TRBJ2-3; the D is unclear. With 2 bases removed from V and 5 bases from J, the gap between germline ends came to 14 bases. This CDR3 has 15 amino acids. Germline CDR1 reads SGHTA; CDR2 reads FQGTGA. CDR3 protein: CASSLGTKKGDTQYF. In DNA form, the CDR3 reads TGTGCCAGCAGCTTAGGAACTAAAAAGGGAGATACGCAGTATTTT.

This chain uses TRBV5-1 with TRBJ2-5; TRBD1 aligns across 9 bases. The J call may be mistaken, given a closer DNA end match to TRBJ2-7. CDR3 size: 15 residues. CDR1 is SGHRS, CDR2 YFSETQ, per germline. CDR3 protein: CASSRGDRAAYEQYF. CDR3 in DNA: TGCGCCAGCAGCAGAGGGGACAGGGCCGCCTACGAGCAGTACTTC.

The count of this clone is one. This CDR3 reads CASSGAVDTGELFF. The CDR3 nucleotides are TGTGCCAGCAGCGGGGCGGTCGACACCGGGGAGCTGTTTTTT. V is TRBV7-3 and J is TRBJ2-2; D might be TRBD1 (5 bases). Germline V gene sequence: CDR1 SGHTA, CDR2 FQGTGA. The V end was cut by 5 bases, the J end by 3 bases, with 10 bases between. CDR3 length: 14 amino acids.

This chain uses TRBV2 with TRBJ2-1, with TRBD1 identical over 8 bases. Germline CDR1 is SNHLY and CDR2 is FYNNEI. V lost 5 bases to trimming and J lost 5 bases; unmatched junction nucleotides: 14. CDR3 length: 17 residues. Here the CDR3 reads CASSYSSGQGTNNEQFF. In nucleotides, the CDR3 is TGTGCCAGCAGTTACTCATCAGGACAGGGAACCAACAATGAGCAGTTCTTC.

The chain combines TRBV19 with TRBJ1-2; D call uncertain. The V end was cut by 3 bases, the J end by 6 bases, with 14 bases between. This CDR3 comprises 14 residues. The germline V gene has CDR1 LNHDA and CDR2 SQIVND (reference sequence). CDR3 nucleotide sequence: TGTGCCAGTAGTATTACATTAGGGCGGGATGGCTACACCTTC. Protein product: CASSITLGRDGYTF.

The rearrangement links TRBV11-2 to TRBJ1-6; 7 nucleotides align to TRBD1. CDR1 SGHAT and CDR2 FQNNGV come from the germline V gene. V shed 5 bases and J 10 bases; nucleotides not matched to a gene: 8. The CDR3 contains 14 residues. The DNA for the CDR3 is TGTGCCAGCAGCCCCGGACAGGTAGGATCACCCCTCCACTTT. Translation gives CASSPGQVGSPLHF.

In its sample, this clone was seen once. The chain has TRBV7-2 and TRBJ2-3, with D hard to call. The CDR3 consists of 12 residues. V dropped 1 base and J dropped 8 bases, with 7 bases sitting between them. The germline V gene encodes CDR1 SGHTA and CDR2 FQGNSA. The CDR3 loop reads CASSLEGTTQYF. CDR3 in DNA: TGTGCCAGCAGCTTAGAGGGTACTACGCAGTATTTT.